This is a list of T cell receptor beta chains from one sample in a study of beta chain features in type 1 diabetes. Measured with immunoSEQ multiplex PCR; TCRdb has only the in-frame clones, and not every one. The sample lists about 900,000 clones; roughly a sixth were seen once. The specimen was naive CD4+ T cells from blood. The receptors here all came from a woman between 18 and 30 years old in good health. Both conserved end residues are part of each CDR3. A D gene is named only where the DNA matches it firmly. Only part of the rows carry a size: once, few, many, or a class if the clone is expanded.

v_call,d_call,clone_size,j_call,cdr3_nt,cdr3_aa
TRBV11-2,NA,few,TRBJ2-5,TGTGCCAGCAGCTTCTATGCTGAAGGGGGGAAGACCCAGTACTTC,CASSFYAEGGKTQYF
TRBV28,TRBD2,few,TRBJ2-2,TGTGCCAGCACCGTAGCGGGAGTCGGGGAGCTGTTTTTT,CASTVAGVGELFF
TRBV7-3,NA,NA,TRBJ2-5,TGTGCCAGCAGCTTAATTTCCCAGTACTTC,CASSLISQYF
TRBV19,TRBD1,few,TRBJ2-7,TGTGCCAGTAGCGACAGGGGACTCTCCTACGAGCAGTACTTC,CASSDRGLSYEQYF
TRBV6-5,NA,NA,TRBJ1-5,TGTGCCAGCAGTTTCAGTACACAGGGCGATCAGCCCCAGCATTTT,CASSFSTQGDQPQHF
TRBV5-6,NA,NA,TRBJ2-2,TGTGCCAGCAGCTCGCGACTCGGGGAGCTGTTTTTT,CASSSRLGELFF
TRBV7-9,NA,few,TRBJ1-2,TGTGCCAGCAGCTTAGGCGCAGGCCCCAACTATGGCTACACCTTC,CASSLGAGPNYGYTF
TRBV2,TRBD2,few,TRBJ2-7,TGTGCCAGCAGTGAAACCCCGGGACTAGCGCGCGAGCAGTACTTC,CASSETPGLAREQYF
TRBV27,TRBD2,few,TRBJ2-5,TGTGCCAGCAGTCCATCCCGACTAGCCGCCCAGTACTTC,CASSPSRLAAQYF
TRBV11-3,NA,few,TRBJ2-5,TGTGCCAGCAGCCAGACAGGGAGGGAGACCCAGTACTTC,CASSQTGRETQYF
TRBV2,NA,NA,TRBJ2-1,TGTGCCAGCAGTGTCCTCAGGAGCTCCTACAATGAGCAGTTCTTC,CASSVLRSSYNEQFF
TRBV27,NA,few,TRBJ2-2,TGTGCCAGCAGCCTCTTAAGGTTCGGGGAGCTGTTTTTT,CASSLLRFGELFF